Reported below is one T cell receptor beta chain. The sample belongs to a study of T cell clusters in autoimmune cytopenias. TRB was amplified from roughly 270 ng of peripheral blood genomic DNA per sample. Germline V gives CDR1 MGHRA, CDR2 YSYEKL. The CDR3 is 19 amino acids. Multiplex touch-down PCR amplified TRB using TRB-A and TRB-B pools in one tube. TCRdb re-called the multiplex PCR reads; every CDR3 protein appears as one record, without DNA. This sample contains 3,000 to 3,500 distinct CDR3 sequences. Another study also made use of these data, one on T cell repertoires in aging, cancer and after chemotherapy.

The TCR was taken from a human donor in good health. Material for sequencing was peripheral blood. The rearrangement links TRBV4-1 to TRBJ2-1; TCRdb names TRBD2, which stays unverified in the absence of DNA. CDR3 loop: CASSQEGGSSGYSYNEQFF.